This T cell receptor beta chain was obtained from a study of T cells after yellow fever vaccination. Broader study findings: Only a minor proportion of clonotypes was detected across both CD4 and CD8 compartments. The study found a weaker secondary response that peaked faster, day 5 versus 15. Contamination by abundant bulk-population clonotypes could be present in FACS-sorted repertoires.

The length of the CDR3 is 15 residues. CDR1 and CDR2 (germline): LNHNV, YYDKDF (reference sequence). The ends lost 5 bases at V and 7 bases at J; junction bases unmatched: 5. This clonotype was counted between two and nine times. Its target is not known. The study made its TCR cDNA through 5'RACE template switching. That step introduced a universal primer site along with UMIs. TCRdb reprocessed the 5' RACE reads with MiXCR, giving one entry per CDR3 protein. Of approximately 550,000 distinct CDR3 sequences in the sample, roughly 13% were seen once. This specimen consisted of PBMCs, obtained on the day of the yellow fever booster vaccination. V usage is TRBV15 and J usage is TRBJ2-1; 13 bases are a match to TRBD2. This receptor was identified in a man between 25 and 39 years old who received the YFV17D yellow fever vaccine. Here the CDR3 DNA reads TGTGCCACCAGCTTCGGGACTAGCGGGGCTAATGAGCAGTTCTTC. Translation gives CATSFGTSGANEQFF. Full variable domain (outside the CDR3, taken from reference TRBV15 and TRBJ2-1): DAMVIQNPRYQVTQFGKPVTLSCSQTLNHNVMYWYQQKSSQAPKLLFHYYDKDFNNEADTPDNFQSRRPNTSFCFLDIRSPGLGDTAMYLCATSFGTSGANEQFFGPGTRLTVL.